Listed here are 17 T cell receptor beta chains from one sample, sequenced in a study of blood T cell repertoires in COVID-19 (dated by TCRdb to the early 2020s). The library came from the immunoSEQ multiplex PCR assay. This immuneACCESS table, as held by TCRdb, lists in-frame sequences with V and J called but not all clones. Of the missing ones, under half trace to an unresolved V gene in checked studies; the others have no known cause. Recorded for this sample are 200,000 to 250,000 clones; almost 90% of them occurred a single time. The ten top clones hold roughly 2.5% of the sample. The sequenced material came from peripheral blood. All receptors come from a woman aged 55-70 years with acute or convalescent COVID-19.

The rearrangement links TRBV3-1 (or the pseudogene TRBV3-2) to TRBJ2-1, with D possibly TRBD1 on 5 matching bases. V lost 4 bases to trimming and J lost 5 bases, with 15 bases between them. CDR1 and CDR2 from the germline V gene are LGHDT and YNNKEL (reference sequence). The CDR3 extends over 15 amino acids. Written as DNA, the CDR3 is TGTGCCAGCAGCCTAAGACAGATCCGCGACAATGAGCAGTTCTTC. Its translation: CASSLRQIRDNEQFF.

The V and J genes are TRBV6-5 and TRBJ1-5; D is unresolved. The germline gives CDR1 MNHEY, CDR2 SVGAGI. V dropped 10 bases and J dropped 7 bases, with 17 bases sitting between them. The CDR3 extends over 13 amino acids. In DNA, the CDR3 is TGTGCCACCAGGAGAGGGTCAGGCCAGCCCCAGCATTTT. Its translation is CATRRGSGQPQHF.

V is TRBV30 and J is TRBJ2-5; 10 bases line up with TRBD2. CDR3 length: 15 amino acids. With 2 bases clipped from V and 4 bases from J, the junction kept 7 bases outside the gene matches. CDR1 and CDR2 from the germline V gene are GTSNPN and SVGIG (reference sequence). Here the CDR3 reads CAWSSGRAYLETQYF. The CDR3 DNA sequence: TGTGCCTGGAGTAGCGGGAGGGCCTATTTAGAGACCCAGTACTTC. Using reference TRBV30 and TRBJ2-5 for the parts outside the CDR3, the full variable domain is SQTIHQWPATLVQPVGSPLSLECTVEGTSNPNLYWYRQAAGRGLQLLFYSVGIGQISSEVPQNLSASRPQDRQFILSSKKLLLSDSGFYLCAWSSGRAYLETQYFGPGTRLLVL.

V and J are TRBV9 and TRBJ1-6; D is unresolved. V was pared by 2 bases and J by 4 bases, with 4 bases between. The CDR3 extends over 13 amino acids. From germline, CDR1 is SGDLS and CDR2 YYNGEE. CDR3: CASSVEYNSPLHF. The CDR3 region has the DNA TGTGCCAGCAGCGTTGAGTATAATTCACCCCTCCACTTT.

The rearrangement links TRBV6-5 to TRBJ1-2; 12 bases map to TRBD1. CDR3 length: 15 amino acids. V shed 6 bases and J 4 bases; nucleotides not matched to a gene: 6. CDR1 and CDR2 (germline): MNHEY, SVGAGI. The CDR3 is CASRDGTGGFYGYTF. CDR3 bases: TGTGCCAGCAGGGACGGGACAGGGGGCTTCTATGGCTACACCTTC.

This clone has more than one count but fewer than ten. J is TRBJ1-1 and V is TRBV19, with D tentatively TRBD1 (6 bases). Germline V gene sequence: CDR1 LNHDA, CDR2 SQIVND (reference sequence). This CDR3 is 15 amino acids long. V shed 5 bases and J shed 0 bases, with 13 bases lying between them. Here the CDR3 reads CASSVGTRMNTEAFF. The CDR3 DNA reads TGTGCCAGTAGTGTCGGGACACGGATGAACACTGAAGCTTTCTTT.

V gene TRBV18 combines with J gene TRBJ1-2, with 8 bases aligning to TRBD1. Unmatched junction bases numbered 4, after V lost 2 bases and J lost 2 bases. CDR1 is KGHSH, CDR2 LQKENI, per germline. The CDR3 sequence is 15 residues long. CDR3: CASSPKTGENYGYTF. Written as DNA, the CDR3 is TGTGCCAGCTCACCAAAGACAGGGGAAAACTATGGCTACACCTTC. Drawing the rest from reference TRBV18 and TRBJ1-2, the complete variable domain is NAGVMQNPRHLVRRRGQEARLRCSPMKGHSHVYWYRQLPEEGLKFMVYLQKENIIDESGMPKERFSAEFPKEGPSILRIQQVVRGDSAAYFCASSPKTGENYGYTFGSGTRLTVV.

In DNA, the CDR3 is TGTGCCAGCACTCGGACGACGGGGACCTACGAGCAGTACTTC. Its protein is CASTRTTGTYEQYF. This chain links TRBV6-5 with TRBJ2-7; perhaps TRBD2 as D (5 bases). The CDR3 runs 14 residues. The germline gives CDR1 MNHEY, CDR2 SVGAGI. V gave up 7 bases and J gave up 2 bases, with 15 bases separating them.

This clone was recorded once. The chain links TRBV7-2 to TRBJ2-7; TRBD2 agrees at 10 bases. Germline V lookup: CDR1 SGHTA, CDR2 FQGNSA. V gave up 1 base and J gave up 1 base; unmatched junction bases: 4. This CDR3 has 16 amino acids. The CDR3 region has the DNA TGTGCCAGCAGCTTAGGGACTAGCGGAAAGTCCTACGAGCAGTACTTC. It translates to CASSLGTSGKSYEQYF. Full variable domain (rest looked up from reference TRBV7-2 and TRBJ2-7): GAGVSQSPSNKVTEKGKDVELRCDPISGHTALYWYRQSLGQGLEFLIYFQGNSAPDKSGLPSDRFSAERTGGSVSTLTIQRTQQEDSAVYLCASSLGTSGKSYEQYFGPGTRLTVT.

V gene TRBV6-1 combines with J gene TRBJ1-2; a weak D match, TRBD1 (5 bases). The germline gives CDR1 MNHNS, CDR2 SASEGT. Trimming left V 3 bases short and J 2 bases short, with 7 bases between. The CDR3 sequence is 13 residues long. The CDR3: CASSDKGNYGYTF. The CDR3 DNA follows: TGTGCCAGCAGTGATAAGGGGAACTATGGCTACACCTTC.

The V and J genes are TRBV6-6 and TRBJ1-5; no definite D call. CDR1 MNHNY and CDR2 SVGAGI come from the germline V gene (reference sequence). This CDR3 has 13 residues. Trimming took off 2 bases at V and 5 bases at J, with 7 bases between the two ends. CDR3 region: CASSYRRDQPQHF. For the CDR3, the DNA is TGTGCCAGCAGTTACCGAAGAGATCAGCCCCAGCATTTT.

This clone was seen more than once but under ten times. J is TRBJ2-2 and V is TRBV18; TRBD1 matches 10 bases. This CDR3 has 14 amino acids. J was trimmed by 7 bases and V by 4 bases; bases with no gene match: 3. CDR1 is KGHSH, CDR2 LQKENI, per germline. The CDR3 is CASSLGQGIGELFF. CDR3 nucleotides: TGTGCCAGCTCACTGGGACAGGGGATCGGGGAGCTGTTTTTT.

The rearrangement links TRBV20-1 to TRBJ2-2, with unresolved D. The germline V gene encodes CDR1 DFQATT and CDR2 SNEGSKA (reference sequence). This CDR3 is built from 11 residues. V dropped 6 bases and J dropped 4 bases, with 6 bases sitting between them. CDR3 amino acids: CSAPRTGELFF. As DNA, the CDR3 is TGCAGTGCGCCGCGCACCGGGGAGCTGTTTTTT.

The chain recombines TRBV14 with TRBJ2-2; maybe TRBD1 (6 bases). CDR1 and CDR2 (germline): SGHDN, FVKESK. V lost 4 bases and J 13 bases, leaving 16 bases between the germline ends. CDR3 length equals 13 residues. The CDR3 sequence is CASSPNRVGRLFF. The CDR3 DNA is TGTGCCAGCAGCCCGAACAGGGTTGGGAGGCTGTTTTTT.

J is TRBJ2-2 and V is TRBV6-2 or TRBV6-3; 9 nucleotides match TRBD1. Germline V CDR1 and CDR2: MNHEY, SVGEGT. V shed 5 bases, J shed 0 bases, and the junction held 1 base outside the gene matches. This CDR3 spans 15 amino acids. Here the CDR3 DNA reads TGTGCCAGCAGTACAGGGGGCTCGAACACCGGGGAGCTGTTTTTT. Protein product: CASSTGGSNTGELFF.

The chain joins TRBV6-6 to TRBJ2-2, with 11 bases matching TRBD1. V gave up 6 bases and J gave up 5 bases; unmatched junction bases: 5. In germline, CDR1 is MNHNY, CDR2 SVGAGI (reference sequence). There are 15 residues in the CDR3. The chain's CDR3 is CASSYGTGGTGELFF. The CDR3 region has the DNA TGTGCCAGCAGCTACGGGACAGGGGGAACCGGGGAGCTGTTTTTT.

V gene TRBV20-1 combines with J gene TRBJ2-5; the D call may be TRBD1 or TRBD2 (6 bases each). CDR1 and CDR2 (germline): DFQATT, SNEGSKA (reference sequence). The V end was cut by 3 bases, the J end by 7 bases, with 18 bases between. This CDR3 has 14 amino acids. Written as DNA, the CDR3 is TGCAGTGCTAGTGCGGGACACCCATTCGGGACCCAGTACTTC. Amino acids: CSASAGHPFGTQYF.